The 18 T cell receptor beta chains below come from one sample, sequenced in a study of beta chain features in type 1 diabetes. Study-level findings and limits: TCRB CDR3s from Type 1 diabetes patients were moderately but significantly shorter in all four CD4+ subsets.

Their specific antigens are unknown. cDNA synthesis used the whole RNA isolate, giving expressed TCRB sequences. The protocol was immunoSEQ multiplex PCR, while the TCRdb copy is restricted to in-frame clones and leaves out a portion. The sample consists of about 390,000 clones, around 10% of them appearing once. Sample: central memory CD4+ T cells from blood. All receptors derive from a man younger than 40 with type 1 diabetes.

In its sample, this clone was seen a few times. J is TRBJ2-5 and V is TRBV29-1, with TRBD1 as a possible D gene (6 bases). From germline, CDR1 is SQVTM and CDR2 ANQGSEA. This CDR3 contains 15 residues. With 4 bases removed from V and 5 bases from J, the gap between germline ends came to 20 bases. For the CDR3, the DNA is TGCAGCGTTGTGGGGGCTGGTGTCAGGGCGGAGACCCAGTACTTC. Protein product: CSVVGAGVRAETQYF. The entire variable domain, with the rest obtained from reference TRBV29-1 and TRBJ2-5, is as follows: SAVISQKPSRDICQRGTSLTIQCQVDSQVTMMFWYRQQPGQSLTLIATANQGSEATYESGFVIDKFPISRPNLTFSTLTVSNMSPEDSSIYLCSVVGAGVRAETQYFGPGTRLLVL.

The rearrangement links TRBV5-1 to TRBJ2-1, with D hard to call. The CDR3 has 11 amino acids. Germline CDR1 is SGHRS and CDR2 is YFSETQ. Trimming removed 3 bases from V and 10 bases from J, with 8 bases in between. In DNA, the CDR3 is TGCGCCAGCAGCTATAAGAGGGAGCAGTTCTTC. It encodes CASSYKREQFF.

This clone was observed a handful of times. J is TRBJ2-1 and V is TRBV21-1; TRBD2 is the table's D call and was not checked against the DNA. TRBV21-1 is shown as a pseudogene. CDR3 length equals 16 residues. CDR3 nucleotide sequence: TGTGCCAGCAGCAAGTGCTCCCTAGCCCTATACAATGAGCAGTTCTTC. Translated: CASSKCSLALYNEQFF.

The chain joins TRBV25-1 to TRBJ1-4; 7 bases match TRBD1. Unmatched junction bases numbered 7, after V lost 3 bases and J lost 6 bases. CDR1 MGHDK and CDR2 SYGVNS come from the germline V gene. The CDR3 totals 15 residues. The CDR3 bases are TGTGCCAGCAGTGACCCAGGGGGGCGGGATGAAAAACTGTTTTTT. Its translation: CASSDPGGRDEKLFF. The full variable domain, completed using reference TRBV25-1 and TRBJ1-4, is EADIYQTPRYLVIGTGKKITLECSQTMGHDKMYWYQQDPGMELHLIHYSYGVNSTEKGDLSSESTVSRIRTEHFPLTLESARPSHTSQYLCASSDPGGRDEKLFFGSGTQLSVL.

This clone was found a few times. The chain joins TRBV9 to TRBJ2-5, with TRBD2 as a possible D gene (5 bases). The CDR3 is made up of 13 amino acids. Germline-derived CDR1 and CDR2 are SGDLS and YYNGEE. V lost 0 bases and J lost 3, with 6 bases in between. The CDR3 DNA reads TGTGCCAGCAGCGTAGGGACTGAAGAGACCCAGTACTTC. Protein product: CASSVGTEETQYF.

This clone was detected only a few times. CDR3: CASSLYRNGGGYTF. In nucleotides, the CDR3 is TGTGCCAGCAGCTTATACAGGAACGGGGGTGGCTACACCTTC. The rearrangement links TRBV7-2 to TRBJ1-2; tentatively, D is TRBD1 (5 bases). With 2 bases removed from V and 7 bases from J, the gap between germline ends came to 14 bases. This CDR3 is 14 amino acids long. Germline CDR1 is SGHTA and CDR2 is FQGNSA.

There are a few counts of this clone. The chain employs TRBV4-3 and TRBJ2-1, with TRBD2 identical over 8 bases. V gave up 0 bases and J gave up 9 bases; unmatched junction bases: 13. This CDR3 has 17 amino acids. In germline, CDR1 is LGHNA, CDR2 YSLEER. In DNA form, the CDR3 reads TGCGCCAGCAGCCAAGATAGTGTTAGCGGGACAAGGAGTGAGCAGTTCTTC. Its translation: CASSQDSVSGTRSEQFF.

The chain has TRBV7-8 and TRBJ1-4; TRBD1 is a possible D gene (5 bases). The germline V and J ends were trimmed by 1 base and 8 bases, with 11 bases remaining between them. CDR3 size: 14 residues. The germline CDR1 and CDR2 sequences are SGHVS and FQNEAQ. CDR3 amino acids: CASSLDIGEEKLFF. CDR3 DNA sequence: TGTGCCAGCAGCTTAGACATAGGGGAGGAAAAACTGTTTTTT.

This clone was detected many times. The rearrangement joins TRBV2 to TRBJ1-5; 11 bases fit TRBD1. Germline assignment: CDR1 SNHLY and CDR2 FYNNEI. The CDR3 spans 16 residues. V gave up 5 bases and J gave up 3 bases; unmatched junction bases: 6. The chain's CDR3 is CASSPGTGGVNQPQHF. CDR3 in DNA: TGTGCCAGCAGTCCCGGGACAGGGGGGGTCAATCAGCCCCAGCATTTT.

This clone was counted only a few times. The rearrangement links TRBV7-2 to TRBJ2-1; D is undetermined. Germline loops: CDR1 SGHTA, CDR2 FQGNSA. Trimming pared 3 bases from V and 7 bases from J, leaving 16 bases between. The CDR3 has 15 amino acids. CDR3 amino acids: CASSFGLGYSNEQFF. CDR3 bases: TGTGCCAGCAGCTTCGGGCTCGGCTATTCGAATGAGCAGTTCTTC.

The chain has TRBV28 and TRBJ1-5, with TRBD1 matching 8 bases. The CDR3 totals 15 residues. Germline V gives CDR1 MDHEN, CDR2 SYDVKM. The junction had 8 bases not matched to a gene; V was cut back by 6 bases and J by 4 bases. CDR3 nucleotides: TGTGCCAGCAGGGCAGGGGGCTTTGGGAATCAGCCCCAGCATTTT. Its translation: CASRAGGFGNQPQHF.

The chain links TRBV7-3 to TRBJ1-6, with D uncertain. Germline V gene sequence: CDR1 SGHTA, CDR2 FQGTGA. Trimming took off 3 bases at V and 7 bases at J, with 13 bases between the two ends. This CDR3 spans 15 amino acids. CDR3 nucleotide sequence: TGTGCCAGCAGCTTGGGCCAAGTGGGGAATTCACCCCTCCACTTT. Its protein is CASSLGQVGNSPLHF.

This clone has more than one count but fewer than ten. V is TRBV28 and J is TRBJ1-6, with 8 bases fitting TRBD1. Trimming removed 7 bases from V and 6 bases from J; junction bases left unmatched: 2. Germline V lookup: CDR1 MDHEN, CDR2 SYDVKM. The CDR3 sequence is 13 residues long. DNA of the CDR3: TGTGCCAGCACAGGGGGCCGTAATTCACCCCTCCACTTT. As protein: CASTGGRNSPLHF.

The V and J genes are TRBV5-4 and TRBJ2-3; D call uncertain. Trimming removed 5 bases from V and 9 bases from J, with 13 bases in between. In germline, CDR1 is SGHNT, CDR2 YYREEE (reference sequence). This CDR3 is 12 amino acids long. CDR3 in amino acids: CASSQNSRTQYF. The CDR3 DNA is TGTGCCAGCAGTCAGAACTCCCGAACGCAGTATTTT.

V and J are TRBV7-9 and TRBJ2-2; D remains unclear. This CDR3 is built from 12 residues. The germline gives CDR1 SEHNR, CDR2 FQNEAQ (reference sequence). V lost 4 bases to trimming and J lost 6 bases, with 6 bases between them. The CDR3 nucleotides read TGTGCCAGCAGCTCGTATCCCGGGGAGCTGTTTTTT. Its protein is CASSSYPGELFF.

The chain employs TRBV7-9 and TRBJ1-4; 7 nucleotides match TRBD1. This CDR3 comprises 15 residues. J was trimmed by 4 bases and V by 1 base; bases with no gene match: 3. Germline assignment: CDR1 SEHNR and CDR2 FQNEAQ (reference sequence). The DNA for the CDR3 is TGTGCCAGCAGCTTAGGACAGGGAGATAATGAAAAACTGTTTTTT. Its protein is CASSLGQGDNEKLFF.

V gene TRBV5-6 combines with J gene TRBJ2-2; D is unresolved. The CDR3 contains 16 residues. From germline, CDR1 is SGHDT and CDR2 YYEEEE. The V end was cut by 1 base, the J end by 5 bases, with 15 bases between. CDR3 sequence reads: CASSLLYVTQTGELFF. The CDR3 DNA is TGTGCCAGCAGCTTGCTTTATGTGACCCAAACCGGGGAGCTGTTTTTT.

This clone was detected only once. This chain's CDR3 is CASSLRWREDTGELFF. CDR3 nucleotides: TGTGCCAGCAGTTTAAGGTGGCGGGAGGACACCGGGGAGCTGTTTTTT. The J gene is TRBJ2-2, the V gene TRBV27, with 8 positions matching TRBD2. CDR3 length: 16 residues. Per the germline V gene, CDR1 is MNHEY and CDR2 is SMNVEV (reference sequence). The J segment lost 3 bases and the V segment lost 2 bases, leaving 5 bases of the junction unmatched.